Sequencing of this T cell receptor beta chain was carried out in a study of blood T cells in healthy people across ages. General study results and limits: The long-lived group displayed more naive CD4+ cells, plus higher diversity, than the aged donors did.

Through a sample-barcoded 5' primer and a J-beta primer mix, a second PCR was run for roughly 7 to 12 cycles. A single record per CDR3 protein comes from TCRdb applying MiXCR to the 5' RACE reads. The sample carries approximately 900,000 distinct CDR3 sequences, approximately 49% recorded once. As regards this clonotype: Its antigen is not identified.

There are 16 residues in the CDR3. Germline V gene lookup returns CDR1 SGHTS and CDR2 YDEGEE. The germline V and J ends were trimmed by 4 bases and 1 base, with 17 bases remaining between them. The rearrangement joins TRBV5-8 to TRBJ2-5, with D maybe TRBD1 (5 bases). The sample taken for sequencing was blood. The clonotype originates from a man aged 25-45 years in good health. The CDR3 loop is CASSTKTEYRQETQYF. The CDR3 DNA sequence: TGTGCCAGCAGCACTAAGACAGAGTACCGCCAAGAGACCCAGTACTTC.